The 27 T cell receptor beta chains presented below share a single source sample, sequenced in a study of T cells in Graves' hyperthyroidism and ophthalmopathy. Researchers took RNA transcripts and amplified the TCR beta CDR3 regions from them. First-round RT-PCR targeting the TCR CDR3 was performed with the HTBI primer set. TCRdb reanalysed the multiplex PCR reads using MiXCR and keeps one entry per CDR3 protein. The sample lists approximately 740,000 distinct CDR3 sequences; 14% were seen once. Sequencing used blood. These receptors all come from a woman between 18 and 29 years old with Graves' hyperthyroidism.

As for this clonotype: At one end, the junction sequence differs from germline, possibly due to a read error. V gene TRBV7-9 combines with J gene TRBJ1-3, with TRBD1 matching over 8 bases. Germline V gives CDR1 SEHNR, CDR2 FQNEAQ (reference sequence). The length of the CDR3 is 19 residues. CDR3 protein: CASSTRREPQGGSGNTIYF. The CDR3 DNA reads TGTGCCAGCAGCACCCGAAGAGAGCCACAGGGGGGCTCTGGGAACACCATATATTTT.

This clonotype occurred a few times. J is TRBJ2-7 and V is TRBV27; 13 nucleotides agree with TRBD2. The CDR3 has 17 residues. The V gene's germline CDR1 is MNHEY and CDR2 SMNVEV (reference sequence). Germline trimming cut 2 bases from V and 4 bases from J; bases unmatched to any gene: 8. CDR3 coding DNA: TGTGCCAGCAGTTTAAAGGGGACTAGCGGGACCGTGTACGAGCAGTACTTC. Translating gives CASSLKGTSGTVYEQYF.

A remark on this clonotype: An end of the junction does not agree with germline; a read error may underlie this. The genes are TRBV20-1 and TRBJ1-6, with 12 bases lining up with TRBD1. The germline CDR1 and CDR2 sequences are DFQATT and SNEGSKA (reference sequence). The CDR3 length is 14 residues. CDR3 in amino acids: CRARPGQGASPLHF. As DNA, the CDR3 is TGCAGGGCTAGACCGGGACAGGGGGCTTCACCCCTCCACTTT.

Worth noting for this clonotype: The CDR3 ends on some other residue instead of the conserved phenylalanine or tryptophan, so this is likely a read error. V and J are TRBV7-3 and TRBJ1-1; perhaps TRBD1 as D (5 bases). Germline-derived CDR1 and CDR2 are SGHTA and FQGTGA. This CDR3 comprises 14 residues. V was trimmed by 2 bases and J by 4 bases, leaving 11 bases between them. The DNA of the CDR3 is TGTGCCAGCAGCTTAGGGGCGTGGAGCACTGAAGCTTTCTTA. The encoded protein is CASSLGAWSTEAFL.

This clonotype was seen repeatedly, ten times or more. This chain uses TRBV20-1 with TRBJ1-1; 12 nucleotides agree with TRBD1. Germline values: CDR1 DFQATT, CDR2 SNEGSKA (reference sequence). V lost 1 base, J lost 0 bases, and 12 bases stayed unmatched. CDR3 size: 19 residues. The CDR3 DNA reads as TGCAGTGCTAGAGGATTAGCGGGACAGGGGGCCCACATGAACACTGAAGCTTTCTTT. Protein product: CSARGLAGQGAHMNTEAFF.

In its sample, this clonotype was seen many times. V gene TRBV12-3 or TRBV12-4 combines with J gene TRBJ2-1, with 9 bases that match TRBD2. The CDR3 length is 16 residues. V shed 3 bases and J 5 bases; nucleotides not matched to a gene: 8. The CDR3 sequence: CASSLARGGRDNEQFF. The CDR3 coding sequence is TGTGCCAGCAGTTTGGCCAGGGGCGGGAGGGACAATGAGCAGTTCTTC.

The table lists this clonotype with many counts. The chain employs TRBV11-1 and TRBJ2-5; D may be TRBD1 (5 bases). Trimming left V 5 bases short and J 0 bases short, with 16 bases between. The CDR3 covers 16 residues. The V gene's germline CDR1 is SGHAT and CDR2 FQDESV (reference sequence). The CDR3 DNA sequence: TGTGCCAGCAGCGTAAGCGCAGGGTTCTACCAAGAGACCCAGTACTTC. It encodes CASSVSAGFYQETQYF.

The V call is TRBV6-2 or TRBV6-3, the J call TRBJ2-7, with D uncertain. The CDR3 is 11 amino acids. The V gene's germline CDR1 is MNHEY and CDR2 SVGEGT. V shed 9 bases and J shed 8 bases, with 14 bases lying between them. The CDR3 reads CASQSGGKQYF. DNA of the CDR3: TGTGCCAGTCAGTCGGGCGGCAAGCAGTACTTC.

In this sample, this clonotype turned up a few times. V is TRBV5-1 and J is TRBJ2-4; 12 nucleotides match TRBD2. Germline lookup yields CDR1 SGHRS and CDR2 YFSETQ. This CDR3 is 15 amino acids long. V lost 3 bases to trimming and J lost 7 bases; unmatched junction nucleotides: 5. CDR3 nucleotide sequence: TGCGCCAGCAGCTCATCGGGGACTAGCGGGAACATTCAGTACTTC. It yields the protein CASSSSGTSGNIQYF.

V usage is TRBV7-9 and J usage is TRBJ2-7; TRBD1 might be the D (5 bases). Germline values: CDR1 SEHNR, CDR2 FQNEAQ (reference sequence). The CDR3 length is 12 residues. Between the trimmed V and J ends, which lost 6 bases and 6 bases, there was a span of 12 bases. CDR3 loop: CASRSDTGEQYF. CDR3 sequence (DNA): TGTGCCAGCAGGTCGGACACGGGCGAGCAGTACTTC.

This clonotype was counted many times. The chain combines TRBV6-6 with TRBJ2-5; 9 bases line up with TRBD2. The V gene's germline CDR1 is MNHNY and CDR2 SVGAGI (reference sequence). V shed 0 bases, J shed 5 bases, and the junction held 16 bases outside the gene matches. CDR3 length equals 19 residues. This CDR3 is CASSYSLPAGGPLGETQYF. DNA for the CDR3: TGTGCCAGCAGTTACTCGCTTCCGGCGGGAGGGCCTTTGGGGGAGACCCAGTACTTC.

The rearrangement links TRBV6-2 or TRBV6-3 to TRBJ2-2, with 9 positions matching TRBD1. This CDR3 has 16 amino acids. Losses at the gene ends were 9 bases for V and 8 bases for J; bases not matched to a gene: 16. Germline assignment: CDR1 MNHEY and CDR2 SVGEGT. The CDR3 coding sequence is TGTGCCAGTAGTGCGGACCGGGACAGGGCTAGGGGGGAGCTGTTTTTT. This sequence encodes CASSADRDRARGELFF.

This clonotype was seen many times. V is TRBV28 and J is TRBJ2-2, with unresolved D. This CDR3 contains 13 residues. The germline CDR1 and CDR2 sequences are MDHEN and SYDVKM. V was cut by 5 bases and J by 4 bases, with 8 bases left in between. This chain's CDR3 is CASSPEPTGELFF. Here the CDR3 DNA reads TGTGCCAGCAGTCCGGAGCCCACCGGGGAGCTGTTTTTT.

This clonotype was seen at least ten times. This sequence joins TRBV3-1 and TRBJ2-1; maybe TRBD2 (5 bases). CDR1 LGHDT and CDR2 YNNKEL come from the germline V gene (reference sequence). The CDR3 runs 11 residues. V lost 8 bases and J lost 8, with 10 bases in between. CDR3 loop: CASRSVHEQFF. CDR3 sequence (DNA): TGTGCCAGCCGTAGCGTTCATGAGCAGTTCTTC.

This clonotype was picked up many times. The gene calls are TRBV4-1 and TRBJ1-4; 7 bases align to TRBD1. Germline CDR1 and CDR2: MGHRA and YSYEKL. The CDR3 contains 18 residues. V was pared by 0 bases and J by 0 bases, with 7 bases of the junction left unmatched. CDR3 loop: CASSQERGRGATNEKLFF. The CDR3 region has the DNA TGCGCCAGCAGCCAAGAGAGGGGCAGGGGGGCAACTAATGAAAAACTGTTTTTT.

This clonotype was counted at least ten times. The genes are TRBV28 and TRBJ1-1; D is possibly TRBD1 (6 bases). V lost 5 bases, J lost 2 bases, and 15 bases lay in between. The length of the CDR3 is 15 residues. Germline values: CDR1 MDHEN, CDR2 SYDVKM. CDR3 in DNA: TGTGCCAGCAGTAGGAGGGGGGTCTTTAACACTGAAGCTTTCTTT. This codes for CASSRRGVFNTEAFF.

About this clonotype: This may be a read error, as it is one base from a much larger clone. V gene TRBV6-5 combines with J gene TRBJ2-2; D gene unclear. Trimming removed 2 bases from V and 6 bases from J, with 10 bases in between. The CDR3 has 14 amino acids. Germline V CDR1 and CDR2: MNHEY, SVGAGI. In DNA, the CDR3 is TGTGCCAGCAGTTACCTGGTAGGGTCCGGGGAGCTGTTTTTT. Its translation is CASSYLVGSGELFF.

The table lists this clonotype with many counts. V usage is TRBV11-1 and J usage is TRBJ2-4, with 13 bases fitting TRBD2. The CDR3 runs 18 residues. Trimming removed 4 bases from V and 4 bases from J; junction bases left unmatched: 10. From germline, CDR1 is SGHAT and CDR2 FQDESV (reference sequence). CDR3 sequence (DNA): TGTGCCAGCAGCTCGCGCCTAACTAGCGGGAGGGAGAAAAACATTCAGTACTTC. It is translated as CASSSRLTSGREKNIQYF.

The rearrangement uses TRBV7-9 and TRBJ2-3; 7 nucleotides align to TRBD2. Germline-derived CDR1 and CDR2 are SEHNR and FQNEAQ (reference sequence). The V and J ends lost 1 base and 2 bases, in that order; junction bases with no gene match: 9. CDR3 length equals 17 residues. The CDR3 loop reads CASSLVSGIPHTDTQYF. The CDR3 nucleotides read TGTGCCAGCAGCTTAGTAAGCGGGATCCCCCACACAGATACGCAGTATTTT.

This clonotype has at least ten counts. The chain joins TRBV20-1 to TRBJ2-1; D uncertain. The germline V gene has CDR1 DFQATT and CDR2 SNEGSKA (reference sequence). This CDR3 is built from 14 residues. Trimming left V 6 bases short and J 9 bases short, with 21 bases between. CDR3 sequence (DNA): TGCAGTGCCCCGTCGAAGGGTGGAGTTGGTGAGCAGTTCTTC. The encoded protein is CSAPSKGGVGEQFF.

This clonotype came up a few times. The genes are TRBV12-3 or TRBV12-4 and TRBJ2-1, with D uncertain. Deletions cut 1 base from V and 4 bases from J, with 14 bases between. CDR3 length: 16 residues. As DNA, the CDR3 is TGTGCCAGCAGTTTAGGCACAGCCCCTTCGTACAATGAGCAGTTCTTC. Protein: CASSLGTAPSYNEQFF.

The chain recombines TRBV7-9 with TRBJ1-1, with D maybe TRBD1 (5 bases). CDR1 SEHNR and CDR2 FQNEAQ come from the germline V gene (reference sequence). This CDR3 region has 11 residues. V gave up 5 bases and J gave up 11 bases, with 12 bases separating them. The CDR3 nucleotides read TGTGCCAGCAGCCGACAGCGGGAGGCTTTCTTT. Protein: CASSRQREAFF.

V gene TRBV7-9 combines with J gene TRBJ1-5; D is unclear. The V end was cut by 0 bases, the J end by 5 bases, with 8 bases between. The V gene's germline CDR1 is SEHNR and CDR2 FQNEAQ (reference sequence). The CDR3 totals 14 residues. CDR3 coding DNA: TGTGCCAGCAGCTTAGCTGGGGTATATCAGCCCCAGCATTTT. Amino acid sequence: CASSLAGVYQPQHF.

In its sample, this clonotype was seen many times. The chain is built from TRBV7-8 and TRBJ2-6, with 8 positions matching TRBD2. V shed 5 bases and J 0 bases; nucleotides not matched to a gene: 6. Germline V gene lookup returns CDR1 SGHVS and CDR2 FQNEAQ. The CDR3 spans 17 residues. CDR3 nucleotide sequence: TGTGCCAGCAGCCCGGGAGGGATCTACTCTGGGGCCAACGTCCTGACTTTC. This codes for CASSPGGIYSGANVLTF.

The V and J genes are TRBV6-1 and TRBJ1-2, with D unresolved. Germline CDR1 and CDR2: MNHNS and SASEGT. V dropped 5 bases and J dropped 0 bases, with 13 bases sitting between them. The CDR3 runs 15 residues. The CDR3 sequence: CASSYTGRSNYGYTF. The CDR3 coding sequence is TGTGCCAGCAGTTATACGGGGAGGTCTAACTATGGCTACACCTTC.

This clonotype was detected only a few times. J is TRBJ2-5 and V is TRBV7-2; 7 bases are a match to TRBD2. CDR1 and CDR2 from the germline V gene are SGHTA and FQGNSA. The V gene end was trimmed by 2 bases and the J gene end by 4 bases; junction bases not matched to a gene: 4. The CDR3 spans 14 residues. The CDR3 coding sequence is TGTGCCAGCAGCTTAAGCGGGATCAGAGAGACCCAGTACTTC. Translating gives CASSLSGIRETQYF.

This clonotype was seen ten or more times. The chain uses TRBV12-3 or TRBV12-4 and TRBJ2-7; TRBD2 aligns across 7 bases. The CDR3 consists of 14 residues. After removal of 3 bases from V and 3 bases from J, the junction contained 5 bases not matched to a gene. The CDR3 DNA reads as TGTGCCAGCAGTTTCAACGCGGGAGACTACGAGCAGTACTTC. Translating gives CASSFNAGDYEQYF.